This TCR beta chain appears in the sequencing data of a study of HIV-infected patients and healthy controls. Each CDR3 protein is one row after TCRdb ran MiXCR on the 5' RACE reads. Here the sample spans 18,000 or so distinct CDR3 sequences, approximately 19% being singletons. V was cut by 1 base and J by 10 bases, with 20 bases left in between. The V gene's germline CDR1 is SGHVS and CDR2 FQNEAQ. CDR3 length: 16 residues. This clonotype ranks as medium-sized. The source is a human donor in good health. This chain uses TRBV7-8 with TRBJ2-1; D possibly matches TRBD1 or TRBD2 (5 bases each). Sequencing input: CD8+ T cells from blood. CDR3 bases: TGTGCCAGCAGCTTAGGACGGGACCACCTCCCTCGGGAGCAGTTCTTC. The encoded protein is CASSLGRDHLPREQFF.